Listed below are T cell receptor beta chains from one sample, sequenced in a study of shared clonotypes between healthy human individuals. Some clones are missing from TCRdb's copy, which holds only in-frame ones; the method was immunoSEQ multiplex PCR. The table has under 1,900,000 clones, just under 99% seen once. Sequencing was carried out using naive CD4+ T cells sorted from blood. The receptors here all came from a man younger than 45 in good health. The CDR3 runs from the conserved cysteine through the conserved F or W. D genes are given only for firm matches.

CASSVTPGYSGNTIYF | TRBJ1-3 | TRBV2 | NA
CASIPLAGETQYF | TRBJ2-5 | TRBV7-9 | TRBD2
CASRFGDRLNTEAFF | TRBJ1-1 | TRBV12-2 | NA
CASSDYRPPAGGRDTQYF | TRBJ2-3 | TRBV9 | TRBD2
CASSLVRVDTDTQYF | TRBJ2-3 | TRBV5-1 | NA
CASSPTRGGDRDKKLFF | TRBJ1-4 | TRBV7-9 | TRBD1
CASSLATMTSGTPYEQYF | TRBJ2-7 | TRBV7-2 | TRBD2
CASSPPTTWSGVVNTGELFF | TRBJ2-2 | TRBV18 | NA
CASSAQGSTDTQYF | TRBJ2-3 | TRBV6-4 | NA
CSSLPGDGYTF | TRBJ1-2 | TRBV20-1 | NA